The rows below give T cell receptor beta chains drawn from one sample of a study of identical twins. Each CDR3 protein gets one entry after TCRdb re-called the 5' RACE reads with MiXCR. The sample lists hundreds of thousands of distinct CDR3 sequences, around 6% seen once, with about 1.8% in the top ten. The sample was naive T cells sorted from blood. These receptors were taken from a man aged 18 to 29 in good health. CDR3s include the opening cysteine and the closing phenylalanine or tryptophan.

>TRBJ2-7|TRBV20-1
CSAYSGRGSYEQYF
>TRBJ2-5|TRBV5-6
CASSLLAAFGTQYF
>TRBJ2-1|TRBV4-1
CASSQEVGGLGQFF
>TRBJ2-2|TRBV5-6
CASSLGLPPDTGELFF
>TRBJ2-3|TRBV6-4
CASSEVSGLTDTQYF
>TRBJ2-3|TRBV9
CASSGNRGISAADTQYF
>TRBJ2-1|TRBV29-1
CSVVSGRAEDEQFF
>TRBJ1-3|TRBV7-9
CASNGQALSGNTIYF
>TRBJ2-7|TRBV28
CASRRGGYEQYF
>TRBJ2-1|TRBV24-1
CATSDPRRDRYNEQFF
>TRBJ2-5|TRBV4-1
CASSQVARQKEETQYF
>TRBJ1-1|TRBV20-1
CSAIRGLNTEAFF
>TRBJ2-1|TRBV24-1
CATSDTREYNEQFF
>TRBJ2-3|TRBV27
CASSLGQSDTQYF
>TRBJ2-7|TRBV21-1
CASSVNRRGIYEQYF
>TRBJ2-1|TRBV3-1
CASSQSGTGGGNEQFF
>TRBJ2-2|TRBV24-1
CATSDSGTGNTGELFF
>TRBJ1-2|TRBV2
CASSDPGTGGDNYGYTF
>TRBJ2-5|TRBV29-1
CSATTSGETQYF
>TRBJ2-7|TRBV21-1
CASSKAPRQGVYEQYF
>TRBJ2-7|TRBV6-2/TRBV6-3
CASSYSSSGRPYEQYF
>TRBJ2-1|TRBV6-2/TRBV6-3
CASSYSRAGGNNEQFF
>TRBJ2-7|TRBV6-1
CASRATASSYEQYF
>TRBJ1-5|TRBV15
CATSRDPSNQPQHF
>TRBJ2-7|TRBV5-1
CASSLGRAYEQYF
>TRBJ2-3|TRBV11-1
CASSVTGTGQGLSDTQYF
>TRBJ2-3|TRBV28
CASIPGQGPDTQYF
>TRBJ2-1|TRBV7-2
CASSSGLIYNEQFF
>TRBJ2-1|TRBV12-3/TRBV12-4
CASSPRSSGEGEQFF
>TRBJ1-1|TRBV12-3/TRBV12-4
CASSSRRETVEAFF
>TRBJ1-1|TRBV5-1
CASSLVNSFDTEAFF
>TRBJ2-3|TRBV20-1
CSARASGSGDTQYF
>TRBJ2-3|TRBV10-3
CAIRSSGSTDTQYF
>TRBJ2-6|TRBV20-1
CSAGSSGANVLTF
>TRBJ2-1|TRBV27
CASRPLERAIFGEQFF
>TRBJ2-1|TRBV9
CASSPLGAKGDEQFF
>TRBJ1-2|TRBV18
CASSPGDRKDYGYTF
>TRBJ2-3|TRBV29-1
CSVAGDRNTDTQYF
>TRBJ1-1|TRBV12-3/TRBV12-4
CASSPDRGNAEAFF
>TRBJ2-4|TRBV5-1
CASSGTGGRNIQYF